The 27 T cell receptor beta chains listed next were all sequenced from one sample in a study of blood T cell repertoires in COVID-19. Sequenced by immunoSEQ multiplex PCR; TCRdb stores in-frame clones only, minus some. The table has more than 120,000 clones, around 90% seen once. The sequencing input was peripheral blood. The origin of the receptors is a human donor in a cohort sampled during active COVID-19.

This rearrangement joins TRBV4-1 to TRBJ2-7; the match to TRBD2 covers 9 bases. The CDR3 is 15 amino acids. V shed 1 base and J 8 bases; nucleotides not matched to a gene: 9. Germline values: CDR1 MGHRA, CDR2 YSYEKL. The CDR3 here is CASSQVGSGGLQQYF. CDR3 coding DNA: TGCGCCAGCAGCCAAGTGGGTAGCGGGGGCCTGCAGCAGTACTTC.

The chain is built from TRBV5-1 and TRBJ2-2; 10 bases line up with TRBD2. The CDR3 is 20 amino acids. After removal of 5 bases from V and 3 bases from J, the junction contained 19 bases not matched to a gene. CDR1 and CDR2 from the germline V gene are SGHRS and YFSETQ. CDR3: CASRPPGGLAGARYTGELFF. The CDR3 DNA reads TGCGCCAGCAGACCACCTGGTGGGCTAGCGGGGGCCAGATACACCGGGGAGCTGTTTTTT.

This clone was recorded once. The V call is TRBV5-1, the J call TRBJ1-1, with 9 bases matching TRBD1. The CDR3 contains 15 residues. Per germline, CDR1 SGHRS and CDR2 YFSETQ. J gave up 1 base and V 4 bases, and 5 bases lay outside the gene matches. The CDR3 loop reads CASSRLTGGNTEAFF. The CDR3 DNA reads TGCGCCAGCAGCCGGTTGACAGGGGGGAACACTGAAGCTTTCTTT.

V usage is TRBV7-9 and J usage is TRBJ2-1; perhaps TRBD1 as D (6 bases). There are 11 residues in the CDR3. The germline V gene has CDR1 SEHNR and CDR2 FQNEAQ (reference sequence). Deletions cut 5 bases from V and 10 bases from J, with 9 bases between. As DNA, the CDR3 is TGTGCCAGCAGCGGGGACACAGAGCAGTTCTTC. It specifies CASSGDTEQFF.

V usage is TRBV30 and J usage is TRBJ2-5; 10 bases map to TRBD2. The V gene's germline CDR1 is GTSNPN and CDR2 SVGIG (reference sequence). This CDR3 is built from 15 residues. Germline trimming cut 0 bases from V and 1 base from J; bases unmatched to any gene: 2. The CDR3 protein is CAWSVGLASQETQYF. The CDR3 coding sequence is TGTGCCTGGAGTGTGGGACTAGCGAGCCAAGAGACCCAGTACTTC.

This clone showed up just a few times. The rearrangement links TRBV12-3 or TRBV12-4 to TRBJ1-1, with D uncertain. The CDR3 has 13 residues. V was shortened by 6 bases and J by 1 base, with 9 bases between the two germline ends. The CDR3 nucleotides are TGTGCCAGCAGATACATCAGGAACACTGAAGCTTTCTTT. This sequence encodes CASRYIRNTEAFF.

This sequence joins TRBV9 and TRBJ1-3; D possibly corresponds to TRBD1 (6 bases). Germline V gives CDR1 SGDLS, CDR2 YYNGEE. Trimming shortened V by 1 base and J by 3 bases, and 8 bases separated the two germline ends. The CDR3 consists of 14 residues. In DNA, the CDR3 is TGTGCCAGCAGCGTACCGGACAGTGGAAACACCATATATTTT. This encodes CASSVPDSGNTIYF.

The CDR3 sequence is CASSLRYRVSNQPQHF. CDR3 in DNA: TGTGCCAGCAGTTTACGATACAGGGTTAGCAATCAGCCCCAGCATTTT. The genes are TRBV28 and TRBJ1-5; a possible D gene is TRBD1 (6 bases). Trimming shortened V by 2 bases and J by 0 bases, and 11 bases separated the two germline ends. Germline CDR1 is MDHEN and CDR2 is SYDVKM. This CDR3 has 16 amino acids.

This chain links TRBV25-1 with TRBJ2-3; a weak D match, TRBD1 (5 bases). The ends were cut back, 6 bases at V and 0 bases at J, with 13 bases in the middle. Germline V gene data show CDR1 as MGHDK and CDR2 as SYGVNS. CDR3 size: 15 residues. The DNA of the CDR3 is TGTGCCAGCAGACAAACAGGCACAAGCACAGATACGCAGTATTTT. Its translation is CASRQTGTSTDTQYF.

The chain links TRBV7-2 to TRBJ2-5; 7 bases agree with TRBD1. J lost 1 base, V lost 5 bases, and 10 bases had no gene match. The CDR3 length is 16 residues. Looked up from germline, CDR1 is SGHTA and CDR2 is FQGNSA. The CDR3 sequence is CASSRNRGATQETQYF. The CDR3 DNA sequence: TGTGCCAGCAGCCGCAACAGGGGAGCTACCCAAGAGACCCAGTACTTC.

A single count supports this clone. The CDR3 spells CASSVVRAGANVLTF. The DNA for the CDR3 is TGTGCCAGCAGCGTAGTACGGGCTGGGGCCAACGTCCTGACTTTC. The genes are TRBV9 and TRBJ2-6; D remains unclear. The CDR3 consists of 15 residues. The germline V gene has CDR1 SGDLS and CDR2 YYNGEE. Trimming took off 0 bases at V and 2 bases at J, with 6 bases between the two ends.

V gene TRBV10-2 combines with J gene TRBJ2-7; TRBD1 aligns across 7 bases. The CDR3 consists of 15 residues. From germline, CDR1 is WSHSY and CDR2 SAAADI. Germline trimming cut 2 bases from V and 7 bases from J; bases unmatched to any gene: 11. Written as DNA, the CDR3 is TGCGCCAGCAGTGAGCCTTTAGACAGGGCACGAGAGCAGTACTTC. As protein: CASSEPLDRAREQYF.

The chain carries TRBV7-3 and TRBJ1-2, with TRBD1 as a possible D gene (5 bases). The germline V gene encodes CDR1 SGHTA and CDR2 FQGTGA. This CDR3 has 14 residues. Trimming took off 5 bases at V and 7 bases at J, with 17 bases between the two ends. CDR3 sequence (DNA): TGTGCCAGCAGCCCCGGGGCGGGGAATCGTGGCTACACCTTC. Protein sequence: CASSPGAGNRGYTF.

The rearrangement uses TRBV5-1 and TRBJ1-1; D not certain. Trimming cost V 4 bases and J 4 bases, with 20 bases left between them. In germline, CDR1 is SGHRS, CDR2 YFSETQ. The CDR3 runs to 16 residues. The CDR3 is CASSDPLRREGTEAFF. CDR3 bases: TGCGCCAGCAGCGATCCTTTGAGGAGGGAGGGCACTGAAGCTTTCTTT.

J is TRBJ1-6 and V is TRBV30, with D perhaps matching TRBD1 (5 bases). V gave up 2 bases and J gave up 7 bases, with 12 bases separating them. Germline V lookup: CDR1 GTSNPN, CDR2 SVGIG (reference sequence). The CDR3 loop spans 14 amino acids. CDR3 region: CAWSHGTSNSPLHF. CDR3 coding DNA: TGTGCCTGGAGTCACGGGACTTCCAATTCACCCCTCCACTTT.

This chain joins TRBV9 and TRBJ1-2; 11 bases are a match to TRBD1. The CDR3 runs to 15 residues. With 0 bases clipped from V and 6 bases from J, the junction kept 4 bases outside the gene matches. CDR1 is SGDLS, CDR2 YYNGEE, per germline. DNA for the CDR3: TGTGCCAGCAGCGTAGGTGGACAGGGGGCTGATGGCTACACCTTC. The encoded protein is CASSVGGQGADGYTF. Together with reference TRBV9 and TRBJ1-2, the CDR3 gives the full variable domain: DSGVTQTPKHLITATGQRVTLRCSPRSGDLSVYWYQQSLDQGLQFLIQYYNGEERAKGNILERFSAQQFPDLHSELNLSSLELGDSALYFCASSVGGQGADGYTFGSGTRLTVV.

This chain links TRBV4-2 with TRBJ1-1; a weak D match, TRBD1 (5 bases). V shed 0 bases and J shed 1 base, with 12 bases lying between them. This CDR3 has 16 residues. CDR1 is LGHNA, CDR2 YNFKEQ, per germline. The CDR3 DNA reads as TGTGCCAGCAGCCAAGATCCAAGACAGTCGAACACTGAAGCTTTCTTT. Protein sequence: CASSQDPRQSNTEAFF.

The chain couples TRBV5-1 to TRBJ1-3; 8 nucleotides line up with TRBD1. Germline assignment: CDR1 SGHRS and CDR2 YFSETQ. The CDR3 length is 16 residues. The trim removed 4 bases at V and 4 bases at J, leaving 10 bases unmatched. CDR3 residues: CASSLNIRQGGNTIYF. The CDR3 DNA follows: TGCGCCAGCAGCCTAAACATCCGACAGGGGGGAAACACCATATATTTT.

This chain links TRBV6-5 with TRBJ2-5; weak D call: TRBD2 (5 bases). Germline V CDR1 and CDR2: MNHEY, SVGAGI. With 8 bases removed from V and 0 bases from J, the gap between germline ends came to 13 bases. The CDR3 length is 14 residues. CDR3 in DNA: TGTGCCAGCCAAACCCCGGGGTACCAAGAGACCCAGTACTTC. Translation gives CASQTPGYQETQYF.

The V gene is TRBV19, the J gene TRBJ2-2, with D uncertain. V lost 3 bases and J lost 8, with 13 bases in between. Germline V gene data show CDR1 as LNHDA and CDR2 as SQIVND (reference sequence). The CDR3 is 14 amino acids. CDR3 sequence reads: CASSIAGYGGELFF. The CDR3 nucleotides read TGTGCCAGTAGTATCGCCGGGTATGGGGGGGAGCTGTTTTTT.

This chain connects TRBV3-1 (or the pseudogene TRBV3-2) to TRBJ1-2, with unresolved D. The CDR3 runs to 14 residues. Germline lookup yields CDR1 LGHDT and CDR2 YNNKEL (reference sequence). Trimming took off 0 bases at V and 6 bases at J, with 11 bases between the two ends. The CDR3 sequence: CASSQESGVHGYTF. Written as DNA, the CDR3 is TGTGCCAGCAGCCAAGAAAGCGGGGTCCATGGCTACACCTTC.

This clone has a handful of counts. The V gene is TRBV2, the J gene TRBJ1-5; tentative D call: TRBD1 (5 bases). Germline CDR1 and CDR2: SNHLY and FYNNEI. V shed 1 base and J shed 1 base, with 11 bases lying between them. The CDR3 is made up of 16 amino acids. CDR3 sequence (DNA): TGTGCCAGCAGTGAAGACGGCAGGGCAAGCAATCAGCCCCAGCATTTT. This encodes CASSEDGRASNQPQHF.

The V gene is TRBV7-6, the J gene TRBJ2-5, with D unresolved. Germline V lookup: CDR1 SGHVS, CDR2 FNYEAQ. This CDR3 is 12 amino acids long. V was clipped by 3 bases and J by 4 bases, with 6 bases between them. For the CDR3, the DNA is TGTGCCAGCAGCTTCGGTCGAGAGACCCAGTACTTC. Its protein is CASSFGRETQYF.

The genes are TRBV24-1 and TRBJ2-1; perhaps TRBD1 as D (6 bases). Germline assignment: CDR1 KGHDR and CDR2 SFDVKD. V was shortened by 6 bases and J by 2 bases, with 13 bases between the two germline ends. The CDR3 runs to 15 residues. CDR3 bases: TGTGCCACCAGTTCCGGGACAACTCCCTACAATGAGCAGTTCTTC. Translation gives CATSSGTTPYNEQFF.

This clone was detected only once. The V call is TRBV18, the J call TRBJ1-2; 8 positions match TRBD1. Germline V gene sequence: CDR1 KGHSH, CDR2 LQKENI. The J segment lost 8 bases and the V segment lost 0 bases, leaving 2 bases of the junction unmatched. This CDR3 is 13 amino acids long. The CDR3 here is CASSPPQGGGYTF. The CDR3 nucleotides are TGTGCCAGCTCACCACCACAGGGGGGCGGCTACACCTTC.

CDR3 region: CASSYELAGGKLRDTQYF. As DNA, the CDR3 is TGTGCCAGCAGTTACGAACTAGCGGGGGGCAAATTAAGAGATACGCAGTATTTT. This rearrangement joins TRBV6-2 or TRBV6-3 to TRBJ2-3; 12 bases are a match to TRBD2. V dropped 2 bases and J dropped 5; count of bases not matched to a gene: 11. CDR3 length: 18 amino acids. Per germline, CDR1 MNHEY and CDR2 SVGEGT.

This clone occurred once. The DNA for the CDR3 is TGCGCCAGCAGCCAAGATGTAGCGGGGGGGCACGGGGAGCTGTTTTTT. It translates to CASSQDVAGGHGELFF. The chain combines TRBV4-3 with TRBJ2-2; TRBD2 matches 11 bases. This CDR3 comprises 16 residues. In germline, CDR1 is LGHNA, CDR2 YSLEER. Trimming cost V 0 bases and J 7 bases; bases outside gene matches: 4.